This T cell receptor (beta chain) was recorded in a study of T cell repertoires in cytomegalovirus infection (dated by TCRdb to between 2018 and 2021). Background on the whole study: Because public TCR beta signatures pointed to carriage of CMV infection together with the matching HLA type, the HLA type of each donor mattered for the analysis. What the authors observed across the whole study: Carriers of CMV infection plus the relevant HLA type were discriminated by the cumulative frequency of public TCR beta family members in the study cohort and in an independent roughly 340-donor cohort. The ex vivo response was dominated by HLA-C-restricted CMV-specific TCR beta clonotypes, and the single most frequent clonotype in two of eight donors was supplied by these HLA-C-restricted clonotypes.

At least ten counts were recorded for this clonotype. Its antigen is still unknown. No much larger clone is present one base from it, and per-base qualities are unavailable. Unmatched junction bases come to 5, with V trimmed by 2 bases and J by 3 bases. Sequences MNHEY (CDR1) and SVGEGT (CDR2) are obtained from the germline V gene. The CDR3 goes from the cysteine to the phenylalanine over 16 residues. The DNA shown is the 48-base CDR3, in frame from base 1. Sequencing took place on an Illumina HiSeq 1500. TCRdb took the public reads, trimmed them with fastp at Q25, ran MiXCR for clone calling and kept in-frame beta chains. All rows with the same CDR3 protein become a single entry with the most common DNA and genes. Counted in this sample were hundreds of thousands of distinct CDR3 sequences; about a tenth of them appeared once. The ten largest clones capture around 2.6% of the sample.

Recombination connected TRBV6-2 or TRBV6-3 to TRBJ2-3, with 10 bases in between that match TRBD2. The receptor was derived from a human donor in good health (CMV status not recorded). Some clones in this sample may be carry-over from other donors' samples. Sequences were obtained from PBMCs. The CDR3: CASSYDLSGGTDTQYF. The DNA reads as follows: TGTGCCAGCAGTTACGATCTTAGCGGGGGGACAGATACGCAGTATTTT.